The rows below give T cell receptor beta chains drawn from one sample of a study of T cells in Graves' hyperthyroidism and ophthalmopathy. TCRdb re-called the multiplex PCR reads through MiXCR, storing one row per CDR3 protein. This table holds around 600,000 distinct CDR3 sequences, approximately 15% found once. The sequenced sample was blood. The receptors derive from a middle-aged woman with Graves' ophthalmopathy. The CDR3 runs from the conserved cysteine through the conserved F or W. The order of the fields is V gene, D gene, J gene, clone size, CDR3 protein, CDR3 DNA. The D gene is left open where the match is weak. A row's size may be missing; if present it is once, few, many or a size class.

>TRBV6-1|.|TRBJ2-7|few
CASSYLRDGYEQYF
TGTGCCAGCAGTTATTTGCGGGATGGCTACGAGCAGTACTTC
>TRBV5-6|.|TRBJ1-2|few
CASALNRVDGYTF
TGTGCCAGCGCACTGAACAGGGTCGATGGCTACACCTTC
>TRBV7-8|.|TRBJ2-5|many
CASSFLFTQETQYF
TGTGCCAGCAGCTTCCTTTTTACTCAAGAGACCCAGTACTTC
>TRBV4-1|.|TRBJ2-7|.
CASSQGGREQYF
TGCGCCAGCAGCCAAGGGGGGCGCGAGCAGTACTTC
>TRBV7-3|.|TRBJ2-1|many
CASSSYRVGGEQFF
TGTGCCAGCAGCTCTTACAGGGTGGGGGGTGAGCAGTTCTTC
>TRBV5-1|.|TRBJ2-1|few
CASSLWQSSSYSYNEQFF
TGCGCCAGCAGCTTGTGGCAATCATCTTCCTACTCCTACAATGAGCAGTTCTTC
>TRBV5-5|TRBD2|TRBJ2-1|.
CASSLLAGDLQEQFF
TGTGCCAGCAGTCTGTTAGCGGGAGACCTCCAGGAGCAGTTCTTC
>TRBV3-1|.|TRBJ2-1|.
CASSRLGLQFF
TGTGCCAGCAGCCGTCTGGGGTTGCAGTTCTTC
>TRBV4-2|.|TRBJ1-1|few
CASSQGINPGTEAFF
TGTGCCAGCAGCCAAGGGATCAACCCGGGGACTGAAGCTTTCTTT
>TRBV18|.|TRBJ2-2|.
CASSPQRDTGELFF
TGTGCCAGCTCACCACAGCGGGACACCGGGGAGCTGTTTTTT
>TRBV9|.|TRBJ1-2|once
CASSRQAEIPGYGYTF
TGTGCCAGCAGCCGACAGGCCGAGATTCCGGGTTATGGCTACACCTTC
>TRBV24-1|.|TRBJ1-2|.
CATSNRENEGYGYTF
TGTGCCACCAGTAACCGCGAGAACGAAGGCTATGGCTACACCTTC
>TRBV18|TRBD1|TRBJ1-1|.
CASSLDRGRFGTEAFF
TGTGCCAGCTCACTAGACAGGGGGCGGTTTGGCACTGAAGCTTTCTTT
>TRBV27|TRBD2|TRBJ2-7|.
CASSLNGRNYEQYF
TGTGCCAGCAGTTTAAACGGGAGGAACTACGAGCAGTACTTC
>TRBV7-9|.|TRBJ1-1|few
CASSLMREAFF
TGTGCCAGCAGCTTAATGAGGGAAGCTTTCTTT
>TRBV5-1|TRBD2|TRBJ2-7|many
CASSVLTSGRNEQYF
TGCGCCAGCAGCGTTTTAACTAGCGGGAGGAACGAGCAGTACTTC
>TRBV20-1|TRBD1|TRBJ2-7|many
CSAPTGAWEQYF
TGCAGTGCGCCCACAGGGGCTTGGGAGCAGTACTTC
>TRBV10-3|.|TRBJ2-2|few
CAISPGASNTGELFF
TGTGCCATCAGCCCGGGCGCTTCGAACACCGGGGAGCTGTTTTTT
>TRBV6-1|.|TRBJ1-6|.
CASSPRSGSGGSPLHF
TGTGCCAGCAGTCCCCGATCGGGGTCGGGGGGTTCACCCCTCCACTTT
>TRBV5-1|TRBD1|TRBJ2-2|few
CASSLTQGADTGELFF
TGCGCCAGCAGCTTGACACAGGGGGCGGACACCGGGGAGCTGTTTTTT
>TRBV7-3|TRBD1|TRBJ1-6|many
CASSLAAGGSPLHF
TGTGCCAGCAGCTTAGCGGCAGGGGGTTCACCCCTCCACTTT
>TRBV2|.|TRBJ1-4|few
CASRIWWSNEKLFF
TGTGCCAGCAGAATATGGTGGTCTAATGAAAAACTGTTTTTT